The text below deals with one TCR beta chain. The sample holds many counts of this clonotype. Its antigen target is currently unknown. Per-nucleotide qualities are absent, and no much larger clonotype sits a single base away. In the ophthalmopathy patients, disease was moderately to severely active, with a Clinical Activity Score of 3 or more, a NOSPECS grade of 4 or more, and a duration of less than 3 months. Any patient with an uncontrolled infection, another autoimmune disease, pregnancy or lactation was excluded. Diagnoses were based on clinical symptoms, serum thyroxine and TRAb, thyroid ultrasound and orbital computed tomography. PBMCs were separated from roughly 10 ml of fresh peripheral blood using Ficoll-Paque density gradient centrifugation. Trizol reagent was used to extract total RNA, and RNA quality was then checked on an Agilent 2100 Bioanalyzer. This record comes from a study of T cells in Graves' hyperthyroidism and ophthalmopathy (dated by TCRdb to between 2018 and 2020). Concerning the study at large: Peripheral blood was collected at initial diagnosis, before any treatment. According to the paper, TCR Vbeta CDR3 sequencing was carried out on more than 120 peripheral blood samples, which came from around 43 ophthalmopathy, around 75 hyperthyroidism and 17 progressor patients. In six Graves' hyperthyroidism patients, the study also compared T-cell repertoires from thyroid tissue with T-cell repertoires from blood. The roughly 90 discovery patients were divided at random into training and test sets in a 7:3 ratio. Prospective prediction of ophthalmopathy was tested in an independent validation cohort consisting of 18 hyperthyroidism patients and around 17 patients who later progressed to ophthalmopathy. To identify distinguishing TCR V-J signatures, a discovery cohort of about 100 patients was used, comprising under 45 with Graves' ophthalmopathy and 57 with stable Graves' hyperthyroidism. Following sampling, methimazole starting at 30 mg daily was given to hyperthyroidism patients, and high-dose intravenous methylprednisolone was given to ophthalmopathy patients. Findings and caveats that apply to the study as a whole: In cross-validation, a model built on a 13 V-J signature told ophthalmopathy apart from stable hyperthyroidism with 85% to 90% sensitivity and 81% to 82% specificity, and in testing the same model reached 80%/75%. During validation, the model predicted progression to ophthalmopathy a median of around 6 months ahead of onset, with approximately 71% sensitivity and roughly 72% specificity. Sample size was not statistically predetermined, and investigators were not blinded to group allocation. Most expanded thyroid clonotypes (frequency above 0.001) were also detected in blood, suggesting blood repertoires may reflect thyroid immune responses.

The junction shows trimming of 0 bases on V and 5 bases on J, and the gene matches do not reach 13 bases of it. Via the germline V gene (reference sequence), CDR1 is DFQATT and CDR2 SNEGSKA. Including the terminal cysteine and phenylalanine, the CDR3 comprises 17 residues. The kept DNA is CDR3 alone, 51 bases in frame from the first base. The TCR beta CDR3 regions were amplified from RNA transcripts. The first round of RT-PCR for the TCR CDR3 was performed with the HTBI primer set and the Qiagen OneStep RT-PCR kit. Libraries were constructed in a second round of multiplex PCR, after which size selection and purification were performed. Sequencing of the libraries was done on an Illumina HiSeq2000 using paired-end 100 bp reads. Processing in the source paper ran as follows. SOAPnuke was used to process the raw data, throwing out any read that contained adapters or uncalled bases, had a mean Phred below 15, or lacked an exact constant-primer or identifier match. COPE v1.2.5 was used to merge the high-quality paired reads, and each unique nucleotide sequence was defined as a clonotype. MiTCR v1.1 was used to align clonotypes to the IMGT TRBV, TRBD and TRBJ reference segments. Only V-J combinations with frequency above 0.0001, covering about 99% of repertoires, were analysed. The TCS score was defined as the ratio of F50 (clonal expansion) to E x V (chaos), calculated using BLOSUM62-based TCRdist between CDR3 peptides within each V-J. Welch's t-statistics and random forest reduced roughly 540 V-J features to 13, which were used in a naive Bayes classifier (R e1071). Starting from the raw public reads, TCRdb applied fastp trimming at Q25, assembled clones with MiXCR and retained in-frame beta chains. Rows are unified per CDR3 protein, each entry keeping the most common DNA and genes. These V and J calls derive from TCRdb rather than the authors' analysis. This sample lists about 600,000 distinct CDR3 sequences; more than 12% were detected once. Approximately 12% of the sample is held by the ten biggest clonotypes.

Recombination connected TRBV20-1 to TRBJ2-7; 10 nucleotides in the junction match TRBD2. The source of this sequence is a woman in her fifties or sixties with Graves' ophthalmopathy. The sample taken for sequencing was blood. The CDR3 has the sequence CSARDPSSGSIVHEQYF. The nucleotide sequence reads TGCAGTGCTAGAGATCCGTCTAGCGGGAGTATCGTCCACGAGCAGTACTTC.